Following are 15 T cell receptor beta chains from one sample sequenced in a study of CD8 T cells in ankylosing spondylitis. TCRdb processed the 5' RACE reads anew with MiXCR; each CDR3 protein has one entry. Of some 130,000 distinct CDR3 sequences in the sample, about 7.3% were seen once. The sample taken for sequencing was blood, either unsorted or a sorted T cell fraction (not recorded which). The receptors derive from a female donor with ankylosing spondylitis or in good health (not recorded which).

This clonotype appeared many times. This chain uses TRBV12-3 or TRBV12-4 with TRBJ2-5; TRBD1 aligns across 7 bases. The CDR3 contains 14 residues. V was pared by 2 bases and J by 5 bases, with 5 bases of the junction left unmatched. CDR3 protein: CASSLRQGVETQYF. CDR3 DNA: TGTGCCAGCAGTTTACGGCAGGGGGTTGAGACCCAGTACTTC.

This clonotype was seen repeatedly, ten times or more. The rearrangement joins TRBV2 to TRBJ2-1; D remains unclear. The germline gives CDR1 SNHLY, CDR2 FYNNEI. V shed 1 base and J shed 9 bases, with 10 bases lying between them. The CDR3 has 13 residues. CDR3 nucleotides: TGTGCCAGCAGTGAAGGGCATTTTAGTGAGCAGTTCTTC. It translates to CASSEGHFSEQFF.

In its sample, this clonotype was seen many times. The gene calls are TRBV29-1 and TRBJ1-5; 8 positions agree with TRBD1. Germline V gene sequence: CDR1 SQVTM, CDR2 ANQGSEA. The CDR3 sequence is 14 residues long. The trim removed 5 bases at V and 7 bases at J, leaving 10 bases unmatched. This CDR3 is CSVRTPGGGQPQHF. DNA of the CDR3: TGCAGCGTTCGCACCCCAGGGGGCGGACAGCCCCAGCATTTT.

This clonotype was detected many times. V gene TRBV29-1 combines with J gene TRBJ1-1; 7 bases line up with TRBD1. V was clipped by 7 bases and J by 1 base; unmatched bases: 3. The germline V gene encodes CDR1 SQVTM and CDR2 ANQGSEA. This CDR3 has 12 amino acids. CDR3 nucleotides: TGCAGCGCAGGACAGGCGAACACTGAAGCTTTCTTT. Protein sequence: CSAGQANTEAFF.

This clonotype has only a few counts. The CDR3 region has the DNA TGCGCCAGCAGCTTTCTAAGGACTGACACCGGGGAGCTGTTTTTT. It is translated as CASSFLRTDTGELFF. The chain combines TRBV5-1 with TRBJ2-2; possibly TRBD2 for D (5 bases). Trimming left V 2 bases short and J 3 bases short, with 11 bases between. CDR3 length: 15 amino acids. The germline V gene has CDR1 SGHRS and CDR2 YFSETQ.

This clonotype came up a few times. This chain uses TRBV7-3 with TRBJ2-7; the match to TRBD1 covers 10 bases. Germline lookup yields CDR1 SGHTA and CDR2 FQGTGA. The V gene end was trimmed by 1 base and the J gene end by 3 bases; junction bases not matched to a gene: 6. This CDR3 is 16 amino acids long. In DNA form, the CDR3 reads TGTGCCAGCAGCTTAATGGACAGGGGGTCGGGCTACGAGCAGTACTTC. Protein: CASSLMDRGSGYEQYF.

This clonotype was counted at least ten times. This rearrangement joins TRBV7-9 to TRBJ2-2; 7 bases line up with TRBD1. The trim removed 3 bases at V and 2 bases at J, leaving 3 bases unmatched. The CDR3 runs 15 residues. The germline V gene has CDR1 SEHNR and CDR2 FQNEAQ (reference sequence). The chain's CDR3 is CASSFQGVNTGELFF. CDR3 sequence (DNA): TGTGCCAGCAGCTTTCAGGGGGTTAACACCGGGGAGCTGTTTTTT.

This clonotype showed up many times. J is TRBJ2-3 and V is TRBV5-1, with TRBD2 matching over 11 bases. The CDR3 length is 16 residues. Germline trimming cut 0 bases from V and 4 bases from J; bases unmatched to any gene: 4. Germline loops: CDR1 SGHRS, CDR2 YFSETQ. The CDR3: CASSLELAGAADTQYF. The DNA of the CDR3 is TGCGCCAGCAGCTTGGAACTAGCGGGGGCGGCAGATACGCAGTATTTT.

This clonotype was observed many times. The CDR3 nucleotides read TGTGCCTGGAAAGGCGGTGATGGCTACACCTTC. Encoded protein: CAWKGGDGYTF. This chain connects TRBV30 to TRBJ1-2; D is ambiguous. Between the trimmed V and J ends, which lost 4 bases and 6 bases, there was a span of 9 bases. This CDR3 has 11 amino acids. Per the germline V gene, CDR1 is GTSNPN and CDR2 is SVGIG (reference sequence).

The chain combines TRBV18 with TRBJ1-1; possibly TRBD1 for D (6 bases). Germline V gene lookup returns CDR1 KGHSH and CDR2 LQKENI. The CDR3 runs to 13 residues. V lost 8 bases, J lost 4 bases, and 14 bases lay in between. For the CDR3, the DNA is TGTGCCAGCCAAGCGGACAGCCTCACTGAAGCTTTCTTT. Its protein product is CASQADSLTEAFF.

CDR3 residues: CASSWGLQNNEQFF. The CDR3 DNA reads as TGTGCCAGCAGCTGGGGACTCCAAAACAATGAGCAGTTCTTC. The gene calls are TRBV7-3 and TRBJ2-1; tentative D call: TRBD2 (6 bases). The CDR3 is 14 residues long. The germline V gene has CDR1 SGHTA and CDR2 FQGTGA. V lost 4 bases and J lost 5, with 12 bases in between.

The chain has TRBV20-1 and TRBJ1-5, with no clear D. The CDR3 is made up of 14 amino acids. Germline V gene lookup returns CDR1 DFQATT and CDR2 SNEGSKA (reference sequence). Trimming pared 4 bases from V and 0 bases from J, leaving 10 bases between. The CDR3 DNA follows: TGCAGTGCTAAGGCGGATAATAGCAATCAGCCCCAGCATTTT. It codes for CSAKADNSNQPQHF.

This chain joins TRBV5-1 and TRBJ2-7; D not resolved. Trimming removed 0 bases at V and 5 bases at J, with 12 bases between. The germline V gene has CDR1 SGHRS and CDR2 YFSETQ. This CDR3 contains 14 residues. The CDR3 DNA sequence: TGCGCCAGCAGCTTGGCCTTGGCAAATAACGAGCAGTACTTC. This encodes CASSLALANNEQYF.

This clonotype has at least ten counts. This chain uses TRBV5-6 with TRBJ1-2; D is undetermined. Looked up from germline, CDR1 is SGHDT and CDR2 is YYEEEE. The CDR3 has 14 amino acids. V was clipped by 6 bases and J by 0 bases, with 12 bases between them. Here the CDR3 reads CASIHERANYGYTF. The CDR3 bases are TGTGCCAGCATCCACGAGAGAGCTAACTATGGCTACACCTTC.

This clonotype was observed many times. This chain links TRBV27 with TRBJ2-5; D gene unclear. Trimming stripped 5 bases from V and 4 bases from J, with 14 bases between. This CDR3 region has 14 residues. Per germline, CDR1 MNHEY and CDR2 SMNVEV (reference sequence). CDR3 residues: CASSMARRVETQYF. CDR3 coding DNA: TGTGCCAGCAGTATGGCTCGAAGGGTAGAGACCCAGTACTTC.